The 26 T cell receptor beta chains below come from one sample, sequenced in a study of post-analysis software for immune sequencing data. Study conclusions and caveats: The study found TRBV5-6, TRBV5-1 and TRBV20-1 among about 5 TRBV segments more frequent in patients than controls.

For these receptors, no antigen is known. Unique molecular identifiers were carried by the TCR beta cDNA libraries. TCRdb passed the PCR reads through MiXCR, listing each CDR3 protein once. The sample consists of 650,000 to 850,000 distinct CDR3 sequences, 53% of them appearing once. The sample comprised blood. These receptors were taken from a girl aged 10 to 17 with multiple sclerosis.

This chain links TRBV28 with TRBJ2-4; 8 nucleotides match TRBD2. The junction had 6 bases not matched to a gene; V was cut back by 2 bases and J by 3 bases. CDR1 and CDR2 (germline): MDHEN, SYDVKM. The CDR3 runs 16 residues. The CDR3 here is CASSLLSGKSKNIQYF. The DNA for the CDR3 is TGTGCCAGCAGTTTACTTAGCGGGAAGAGCAAAAACATTCAGTACTTC.

The chain joins TRBV20-1 to TRBJ2-1; 8 nucleotides match TRBD2. The CDR3 runs 18 residues. Per the germline V gene, CDR1 is DFQATT and CDR2 is SNEGSKA (reference sequence). With V trimmed by 1 base and J by 5 bases, 16 bases remained unmatched. CDR3 loop: CSARAKGTRSTEDNEQFF. The DNA for the CDR3 is TGCAGTGCTAGAGCGAAGGGGACTAGGTCTACAGAGGACAATGAGCAGTTCTTC.

V usage is TRBV7-3 and J usage is TRBJ2-3; 11 positions agree with TRBD2. Unmatched junction bases numbered 15, after V lost 1 base and J lost 6 bases. The CDR3 has 19 residues. From germline, CDR1 is SGHTA and CDR2 FQGTGA. The CDR3 here is CASSLINPTLAGGVDTQYF. In DNA, the CDR3 is TGTGCCAGCAGCTTAATAAACCCCACTCTAGCGGGAGGAGTTGATACGCAGTATTTT.

The V gene is TRBV7-2, the J gene TRBJ2-7; the D gene is possibly TRBD1 (5 bases). This CDR3 spans 14 amino acids. Germline V gene lookup returns CDR1 SGHTA and CDR2 FQGNSA. V lost 5 bases and J lost 6, with 17 bases in between. The CDR3 spells CASSPGYSQGEQYF. CDR3 nucleotides: TGTGCCAGCAGCCCAGGGTATAGTCAGGGCGAGCAGTACTTC.

This clonotype was seen a handful of times. The chain has TRBV12-3 or TRBV12-4 and TRBJ2-7, with TRBD2 as a possible D gene (6 bases). The CDR3 runs to 16 residues. V was pared by 1 base and J by 0 bases, with 13 bases between. The CDR3 DNA is TGTGCCAGCAGTTTAGTCGGACGGGGGAGCTCCTACGAGCAGTACTTC. Its protein is CASSLVGRGSSYEQYF.

The chain carries TRBV20-1 and TRBJ2-7, with D perhaps TRBD1 or TRBD2 (5 bases each). Trimming stripped 0 bases from V and 6 bases from J, with 12 bases between. Germline CDR1 and CDR2: DFQATT and SNEGSKA (reference sequence). The CDR3 extends over 13 amino acids. DNA of the CDR3: TGCAGTGCTAGAGATCGATTGAGGGGCGAGCAGTACTTC. Protein: CSARDRLRGEQYF.

The chain couples TRBV11-2 to TRBJ2-7; D not certain. The germline gives CDR1 SGHAT, CDR2 FQNNGV. This CDR3 region has 14 residues. Trimming shortened V by 5 bases and J by 1 base, and 12 bases separated the two germline ends. The CDR3 DNA reads TGTGCCAGCAGCCCATCAGTGGGGTCCTACGAGCAGTACTTC. It encodes CASSPSVGSYEQYF.

The rearrangement links TRBV2 to TRBJ2-3; possibly TRBD1 or TRBD2 for D (5 bases each). This CDR3 contains 14 residues. In germline, CDR1 is SNHLY, CDR2 FYNNEI. V lost 4 bases to trimming and J lost 6 bases, with 14 bases between them. The CDR3 DNA reads as TGTGCCAGCAGTGGGCAAGGGACCGAGGATACGCAGTATTTT. Protein product: CASSGQGTEDTQYF.

This clonotype was detected many times. The chain joins TRBV29-1 to TRBJ1-5; 9 bases align to TRBD1. Germline-derived CDR1 and CDR2 are SQVTM and ANQGSEA. Trimming cost V 4 bases and J 7 bases; bases outside gene matches: 2. The CDR3 is 12 residues long. The CDR3 DNA reads TGCAGCGTTGGACAGGGGGACCAGCCCCAGCATTTT. Protein product: CSVGQGDQPQHF.

With regard to this clonotype: An end of the junction does not agree with germline; a read error may underlie this. V usage is TRBV6-4 and J usage is TRBJ2-1, with TRBD2 as a possible D gene (5 bases). CDR1 and CDR2 (germline): MRHNA, SNTAGT. The CDR3 contains 15 residues. DNA for the CDR3: TGTGCCAGCAGTGACCTTGCCGGAGGTTACAATGAGCAGGTCTTC. This translates into CASSDLAGGYNEQVF.

This clonotype was seen a few times. The rearrangement uses TRBV20-1 and TRBJ2-7; D gene uncertain. This CDR3 contains 13 residues. The germline V and J ends were trimmed by 4 bases and 3 bases, with 13 bases remaining between them. Germline V CDR1 and CDR2: DFQATT, SNEGSKA (reference sequence). The CDR3 loop is CSAKGPVGYEQYF. The CDR3 DNA reads TGCAGTGCTAAAGGACCGGTTGGCTACGAGCAGTACTTC.

J is TRBJ1-2 and V is TRBV6-1, with no clear D. The CDR3 sequence is 13 residues long. V was trimmed by 2 bases and J by 4 bases, leaving 8 bases between them. Per germline, CDR1 MNHNS and CDR2 SASEGT. The CDR3 is CASSEKQSYGYTF. The CDR3 DNA follows: TGTGCCAGCAGTGAAAAGCAGTCCTATGGCTACACCTTC.

J is TRBJ2-1 and V is TRBV4-2; 8 nucleotides agree with TRBD2. The V gene's germline CDR1 is LGHNA and CDR2 YNFKEQ. Trimming took 1 base from V and 3 from J; bases not matched to a gene: 5. CDR3 length: 16 residues. The CDR3 coding sequence is TGTGCCAGCAGCCAAGCCCGGCTAGCGGGCTACAATGAGCAGTTCTTC. Protein sequence: CASSQARLAGYNEQFF.

The genes are TRBV3-1 and TRBJ2-7, with a possible D match to TRBD1 (6 bases). In germline, CDR1 is LGHDT, CDR2 YNNKEL (reference sequence). Trimming shortened V by 7 bases and J by 0 bases, and 16 bases separated the two germline ends. The CDR3 is 15 residues long. The CDR3 DNA reads TGTGCCAGCACCCCCGACCTGGACAGCTCCTACGAGCAGTACTTC. It specifies CASTPDLDSSYEQYF.

The chain uses TRBV7-9 and TRBJ2-5; 10 nucleotides agree with TRBD2. CDR1 SEHNR and CDR2 FQNEAQ come from the germline V gene (reference sequence). CDR3 size: 14 residues. With V trimmed by 3 bases and J by 4 bases, 2 bases remained unmatched. CDR3 sequence: CASSLLAGVETQYF. The DNA for the CDR3 is TGTGCCAGCAGCTTGCTAGCGGGAGTAGAGACCCAGTACTTC.

This sequence joins TRBV20-1 and TRBJ1-6; the match to TRBD1 covers 9 bases. Germline V gene lookup returns CDR1 DFQATT and CDR2 SNEGSKA (reference sequence). V was pared by 4 bases and J by 6 bases, with 7 bases of the junction left unmatched. This CDR3 contains 15 residues. In DNA form, the CDR3 reads TGCAGTGCTATACAGGGGGCGCCCTTTAATTCACCCCTCCACTTT. Protein sequence: CSAIQGAPFNSPLHF.

V and J are TRBV18 and TRBJ2-1; TRBD2 agrees at 9 bases. V was clipped by 0 bases and J by 7 bases; unmatched bases: 4. The CDR3 covers 15 residues. Looked up from germline, CDR1 is KGHSH and CDR2 is LQKENI. The CDR3 region has the DNA TGTGCCAGCTCACCACCGGCGGGAGGGCGAAATGAGCAGTTCTTC. It yields the protein CASSPPAGGRNEQFF.

The chain employs TRBV6-1 and TRBJ1-2, with D unresolved. V was clipped by 6 bases and J by 3 bases, with 14 bases between them. The length of the CDR3 is 14 residues. The germline V gene encodes CDR1 MNHNS and CDR2 SASEGT. The CDR3: CASSSRRRDYGYTF. The CDR3 coding sequence is TGTGCCAGCAGCTCCAGGAGGCGGGACTATGGCTACACCTTC.

The chain is built from TRBV9 and TRBJ2-1; TRBD1 matches at 8 bases. The V and J ends lost 4 bases and 9 bases, in that order; junction bases with no gene match: 12. The CDR3 has 15 residues. The germline gives CDR1 SGDLS, CDR2 YYNGEE. In nucleotides, the CDR3 is TGTGCCAGCAGCCCTGGACAGGGTGCTCCCCGTGAGCAGTTCTTC. Protein product: CASSPGQGAPREQFF.

V and J are TRBV20-1 and TRBJ2-7; 10 bases align to TRBD2. V was pared by 3 bases and J by 4 bases, with 9 bases of the junction left unmatched. The CDR3 totals 15 residues. The V gene's germline CDR1 is DFQATT and CDR2 SNEGSKA (reference sequence). The CDR3 region is CSARALAGESYEQYF. The CDR3 DNA sequence: TGCAGTGCTAGGGCCCTAGCGGGAGAAAGTTACGAGCAGTACTTC.

The CDR3 region has the DNA TGTGCCAGCAGCCTCCGAATCCGGAATGAGCAGTTCTTC. Translated, it gives CASSLRIRNEQFF. The chain uses TRBV7-2 and TRBJ2-1, with D unclear. The V gene's germline CDR1 is SGHTA and CDR2 FQGNSA. The CDR3 loop spans 13 amino acids. V dropped 5 bases and J dropped 7 bases, with 12 bases sitting between them.

The rearrangement joins TRBV7-3 to TRBJ2-2; no definite D call. Per germline, CDR1 SGHTA and CDR2 FQGTGA. Trimming removed 5 bases at V and 1 base at J, with 17 bases between. This CDR3 spans 17 amino acids. In nucleotides, the CDR3 is TGTGCCAGCAGCCTCACCGGACCCACCAGGAACACCGGGGAGCTGTTTTTT. This encodes CASSLTGPTRNTGELFF. Supplemented by reference TRBV7-3 and TRBJ2-2, the full variable domain reads GAGVSQTPSNKVTEKGKYVELRCDPISGHTALYWYRQSLGQGPEFLIYFQGTGAADDSGLPNDRFFAVRPEGSVSTLKIQRTERGDSAVYLCASSLTGPTRNTGELFFGEGSRLTVL.

The J gene is TRBJ2-1, the V gene TRBV12-3 or TRBV12-4; 11 bases are a match to TRBD2. V was pared by 5 bases and J by 10 bases, with 16 bases of the junction left unmatched. The CDR3 totals 17 residues. This CDR3 reads CASSQTSGIPFYREQFF. The CDR3 region has the DNA TGTGCCAGCAGTCAGACTAGCGGGATACCCTTCTACAGAGAGCAGTTCTTC.

This clonotype was detected a few times. The chain joins TRBV29-1 to TRBJ2-3; 8 bases agree with TRBD1. After removal of 6 bases from V and 1 base from J, the junction contained 6 bases not matched to a gene. The germline gives CDR1 SQVTM, CDR2 ANQGSEA. This CDR3 comprises 14 residues. The CDR3 DNA follows: TGCAGCGTCAGTCAGACAGGGGGCACAGATACGCAGTATTTT. It translates to CSVSQTGGTDTQYF.

This clonotype appeared a few times. V and J are TRBV10-3 and TRBJ2-7; 8 bases are shared with TRBD1. Germline-derived CDR1 and CDR2 are ENHRY and SYGVKD. Trimming removed 8 bases from V and 4 bases from J; junction bases left unmatched: 1. This CDR3 has 11 amino acids. In DNA form, the CDR3 reads TGTGCCATCTGGACAGGGTACGAGCAGTACTTC. As protein: CAIWTGYEQYF.

This clonotype was seen a few times. The chain has TRBV20-1 and TRBJ1-6; tentative D call: TRBD1 (6 bases). Germline CDR1 and CDR2: DFQATT and SNEGSKA (reference sequence). V was trimmed by 1 base and J by 8 bases, leaving 18 bases between them. The CDR3 loop spans 16 amino acids. The CDR3 DNA is TGCAGTGCTAGAGGACAGGCCACGCTGTGGTATTCACCCCTCCACTTT. It specifies CSARGQATLWYSPLHF.